This TCR beta chain appears in the sequencing data of a study of graft-versus-host responses after intestinal transplantation. Study summary: Every recipient underwent anti-thymocyte globulin induction, then tacrolimus and steroids for approximately three years. Broader study findings: The recipient marrow held GvH clones, and some of them showed up first in ileum or blood.

Turning to this clone: Its matching antigen is unknown.

Assay used: immunoSEQ multiplex PCR; TCRdb lists only in-frame clones, some missing. The table records 90,000 to 95,000 clones, roughly 90% of them present only once. Germline V gene data show CDR1 as SGHDT and CDR2 as YYEEEE. Trimming cost V 4 bases and J 8 bases; bases outside gene matches: 13. The CDR3 is made up of 15 amino acids. The sequences come from unstimulated CD8+ T cells sorted from spleen or lymph node cells, collected before intestinal transplant. This TCR was sampled from a human donor who received an intestinal transplant. V is TRBV5-6 and J is TRBJ2-7; 9 positions match TRBD2. Written as DNA, the CDR3 is TGTGCCAGCAGCCCCCGCGGGACTAGCACGTCGAAGCAGTACTTC. Amino acids: CASSPRGTSTSKQYF.